This TCR beta chain was obtained from a study of T cell responses to AZD1222 COVID-19 vaccine. Points from the study as a whole: In a largely white British group with more females than males, clonal diversity was possibly underestimated. Researchers took repertoire samples only after the peak T cell response had come.

Combined were second doses at about 4 or about 12 weeks. Libraries were prepared by immunoSEQ multiplex PCR; TCRdb keeps only in-frame clonotypes and omits some of them. The sample lists about 150,000 clones, about nine tenths seen once, with less than 2.5% in the top ten. Notes on this clone: Its antigen is still unknown.

Germline CDR1 MNHNY, CDR2 SVGAGI (reference sequence). V lost 6 bases to trimming and J lost 4 bases; unmatched junction nucleotides: 6. This CDR3 has 14 residues. The clonotype originates from an adult who received the AZD1222 COVID-19 vaccine. Here the sequenced sample was peripheral blood, taken 28 days after the second AZD1222 dose. The V and J genes are TRBV6-6 and TRBJ1-2; TRBD1 agrees at 9 bases. CDR3 nucleotide sequence: TGTGCCAGCAGCTCGGGACAGGGTGGCTATGGCTACACCTTC. Translating it yields CASSSGQGGYGYTF.